The 6 T cell receptor beta chains below all came from one sample that was sequenced in a study of CD4 and CD8 cells across lung adenocarcinoma regions. A single record per CDR3 protein comes from TCRdb applying MiXCR to the PCR reads. The repertoire holds under 9,500 distinct CDR3 sequences, with roughly 52% as singletons. The specimen sequenced was CD8+ T cells from the margin of a lung tumor. The receptors stem from a female donor with lung adenocarcinoma. The CD4 and CD8 labels of this study may be unreliable.

This clonotype was seen once. This rearrangement joins TRBV27 to TRBJ2-1, with D tentatively TRBD2 (6 bases). The ends were cut back, 6 bases at V and 12 bases at J, with 27 bases in the middle. The CDR3 loop spans 16 amino acids. Germline CDR1 MNHEY, CDR2 SMNVEV (reference sequence). CDR3 sequence reads: CASSSPEAMGTYAQFF. CDR3 in DNA: TGTGCCAGCAGCTCTCCCGAGGCTATGGGGACTTATGCGCAGTTCTTC.

Of note for this clonotype: The conserved closing phenylalanine or tryptophan is absent in this CDR3, likely reflecting a read error. J is TRBJ2-5 and V is TRBV6-1; maybe TRBD1 (5 bases). The CDR3 consists of 13 residues. Germline V CDR1 and CDR2: MNHNS, SASEGT. The CDR3 region is CASSRGAGESQYS. CDR3 in DNA: TGTGCCAGCAGTCGTGGGGCAGGAGAGTCCCAGTACTCC.

The CDR3 region is CASTRNSGNTIYF. The DNA for the CDR3 is TGTGCCAGCACACGAAACTCTGGAAACACCATATATTTT. The genes are TRBV9 and TRBJ1-3; D is uncertain. Germline V CDR1 and CDR2: SGDLS, YYNGEE. The CDR3 covers 13 residues. V was shortened by 6 bases and J by 0 bases, with 7 bases between the two germline ends.

This clonotype was seen only a few times. The chain couples TRBV10-1 to TRBJ2-1; 10 bases fit TRBD2. This CDR3 is 16 amino acids long. The trim removed 0 bases at V and 5 bases at J, leaving 4 bases unmatched. Germline CDR1 and CDR2: WNHNN and SYGVQD (reference sequence). The CDR3 coding sequence is TGCGCCAGCAGTGAGTCTCTAGCGGGAGAGAACAATGAGCAGTTCTTC. Protein product: CASSESLAGENNEQFF.

This clonotype is deemed medium-sized. The chain has TRBV10-1 and TRBJ2-2; D is uncertain. V gave up 6 bases and J gave up 5 bases, with 10 bases separating them. This CDR3 comprises 13 residues. Germline V CDR1 and CDR2: WNHNN, SYGVQD (reference sequence). The chain's CDR3 is CASRAAFTGELFF. The CDR3 DNA reads as TGCGCCAGCAGAGCCGCCTTTACCGGGGAGCTGTTTTTT.

In this sample, this clonotype turned up many times. The J gene is TRBJ2-5, the V gene TRBV6-4; 7 bases line up with TRBD1. The DNA end is more similar to TRBJ2-7, so the J call may be wrong. Germline V CDR1 and CDR2: MRHNA, SNTAGT. The CDR3 contains 15 residues. The DNA of the CDR3 is TGTGCCAGCAGGGGACAGACAGGGTCGTACTACGAGCAGTACTTC. Translation gives CASRGQTGSYYEQYF.